A selection of T cell receptor beta chains follows, all from one sample in a study of T cell responses to AZD1222 COVID-19 vaccine. Assay: immunoSEQ multiplex PCR; the TCRdb copy retains only in-frame clones and omits some. The sample includes around 72,000 clones, 82% of them seen just once. The source was peripheral blood, collected on day 0 of AZD1222 vaccination. The source of these receptors is an adult in good health. Each CDR3 is given with its conserved first and last residue. The order of the fields is D gene, V gene, J gene, clone size, CDR3 DNA, CDR3 protein. The D gene is left open where the match is weak. Rows give clone size only sometimes, using once, few, many, or a class for an expanded clone.

NA	TRBV6-1	TRBJ1-6	once	TGTGCCAGCAGTGAAGTATTTTGGTCACCCCTCCACTTT	CASSEVFWSPLHF
NA	TRBV2	TRBJ1-2	few	TGTGCCAGCAGTGAACCGAGCTATGGCTACACCTTC	CASSEPSYGYTF
NA	TRBV7-8	TRBJ1-5	NA	TGTGCCAGCAGCGCAGGCGGTAGCAATCAGCCCCAGCATTTT	CASSAGGSNQPQHF
NA	TRBV7-2	TRBJ1-5	NA	TGTGCCAGCAGCTTAGCGGCCGGGGTCAATCAGCCCCAGCATTTT	CASSLAAGVNQPQHF
TRBD1	TRBV6-2/TRBV6-3	TRBJ2-3	NA	TGTGCCAGCAGTTACCCGACAGGGGAAGTTAGCACAGATACGCAGTATTTT	CASSYPTGEVSTDTQYF
TRBD2	TRBV3-1/TRBV3-2	TRBJ2-7	NA	TGTGCCAGCAGCCAAGAAAGGAAGACTAGCGGGGGATACGAGCAGTACTTC	CASSQERKTSGGYEQYF
TRBD1	TRBV7-9	TRBJ2-1	few	TGTGCCAGCAGCCCCGGACAGGGGTCCAATGAGCAGTTCTTC	CASSPGQGSNEQFF
TRBD1	TRBV18	TRBJ1-6	NA	TGTGCCAGCTCACCGGGACAGGGAGGTTCACCCCTCCACTTT	CASSPGQGGSPLHF
NA	TRBV19	TRBJ1-5	NA	TGTGCCAGTAGTGGGGACGGGGTCAATCAGCCCCAGCATTTT	CASSGDGVNQPQHF
NA	TRBV4-2	TRBJ1-6	NA	TGTGCCAGCAGCCAAGACGAAGATTCACCCCTCCACTTT	CASSQDEDSPLHF
NA	TRBV7-8	TRBJ1-1	NA	TGTGCCAGCAGCTTAGAGGGGGACACTGAAGCTTTCTTT	CASSLEGDTEAFF
NA	TRBV6-4	TRBJ2-3	NA	TGTGCCAGCAGTGATATGGGGGGCGGCACAGATACGCAGTATTTT	CASSDMGGGTDTQYF
NA	TRBV7-3	TRBJ1-1	NA	TGTGCCAGCAGCTTAAGTGAGGCTACTGAAGCTTTCTTT	CASSLSEATEAFF
TRBD2	TRBV6-6	TRBJ2-1	NA	TGTGCCAGCAGCTCCTCGACTAGCGGGGTTGGGCATGAGCAGTTCTTC	CASSSSTSGVGHEQFF
TRBD1	TRBV27	TRBJ1-1	NA	TGTGCCAGCAGTTACAGGGGTACGGCGAACACTGAAGCTTTCTTT	CASSYRGTANTEAFF
TRBD1	TRBV5-1	TRBJ1-4	NA	TGCGCCAGCAGCCTCGACAGGGGGCGGGAAAAACTGTTTTTT	CASSLDRGREKLFF
NA	TRBV29-1	TRBJ1-1	NA	TGCAGCGTCCAGGGAATTGCGGGGGGAACTGAAGCTTTCTTT	CSVQGIAGGTEAFF
NA	TRBV7-2	TRBJ1-6	NA	TGTGCCAGCAGCTTCTATAATTCACCCCTCCACTTT	CASSFYNSPLHF
NA	TRBV9	TRBJ1-3	NA	TGTGCCAGCAGCGTAGAGTTTGGAAACACCATATATTTT	CASSVEFGNTIYF
TRBD1	TRBV9	TRBJ2-2	few	TGTGCCAGCACCCGGGACAGGGCGGTCGGGGAGCTGTTTTTT	CASTRDRAVGELFF
TRBD1	TRBV27	TRBJ2-3	once	TGTGCCAGCAGTTCCGGACAGGGTGGGAATACGCAGTATTTT	CASSSGQGGNTQYF
NA	TRBV9	TRBJ2-1	NA	TGTGCGAGCACGCACCGCGAGGGTGAGCAGTTCTTC	CASTHREGEQFF
NA	TRBV7-2	TRBJ2-3	NA	TGTGCCAGCAGCTTAGCGGTAGGGGGGAGAGATACGCAGTATTTT	CASSLAVGGRDTQYF
NA	TRBV4-1	TRBJ2-5	NA	TGCGCCAGCAGCCAGGGTGCGTACCAAGAGACCCAGTACTTC	CASSQGAYQETQYF
TRBD1	TRBV4-3	TRBJ2-7	NA	TGCGCCAGCAGCCCCCAGACAGGGAACGAGCAGTACTTC	CASSPQTGNEQYF
TRBD1	TRBV18	TRBJ1-2	NA	TGTGCCAGCTCACCATCCATCGACAGGGGTGGTGGCTACACCTTC	CASSPSIDRGGGYTF